A single T cell receptor (beta chain) is shown here with its context. Its antigen is unknown. This CDR3 has 13 amino acids. The germline gives CDR1 LNHDA, CDR2 SQIVND (reference sequence). V was cut by 3 bases and J by 5 bases, with 11 bases left in between. This entry is derived from a study of neoadjuvant anti-PD-1 for oral cavity cancer. Study results and limitations: Higher pretreatment blood Treg/Th17 ratios correlated with higher pretreatment blood and lower post-treatment tumor TCRbeta clonality.

TCRdb's table, derived via immunoSEQ multiplex PCR, lists solely in-frame clones and lacks some. Altogether about 18,000 clones are present, over 65% being singletons, with the ten largest covering over 2.5%. The rearrangement uses TRBV19 and TRBJ2-7; no reliable D call. This clonotype was sampled from a person aged 40 to 85 with oral cavity squamous cell carcinoma. This sample comprised PBMCs, obtained before nivolumab (anti-PD-1) treatment. CDR3 nucleotides: TGTGCCAGTAGTATCAGGAATAGGGACGAGCAGTACTTC. Its protein is CASSIRNRDEQYF.